This T cell receptor (beta chain) was documented in a study of T cell repertoires in cytomegalovirus infection. Study-wide context: CMV infection and matching HLA type were both indicated by public TCR beta signatures.

As concerns this clonotype: The antigen is not known.

V was cut by 0 bases and J by 7 bases, with 13 bases left in between. Germline CDR1 reads SGHDN; CDR2 reads FVKESK. CDR3 length: 15 amino acids. One entry per CDR3 protein results from TCRdb running MiXCR on the reads. The sample has approximately 250,000 distinct CDR3 sequences; roughly an eighth are singletons. Broader study findings: HLA-C-restricted CMV clonotypes gave the most frequent clonotype in two of eight donors. Carriers of CMV and the relevant HLA type were discriminated by public TCR beta frequency.

The sequence came from a human donor in good health (CMV status not recorded). Some clones in this sample may be carry-over from other donors' samples. J is TRBJ2-1 and V is TRBV14; D is ambiguous. The sample comprised PBMCs. CDR3 in DNA: TGTGCCAGCAGCCAAGAGGCGCCAGTCGTTAATGAGCAGTTCTTC. Protein product: CASSQEAPVVNEQFF.